The present entry profiles one T cell receptor (beta chain) with its context. The V gene's germline CDR1 is SEHNR and CDR2 FQNEAQ (reference sequence). This CDR3 is built from 14 residues. UMI-labeled 5' RACE TRB cDNA libraries were prepared from the cells. TCRdb reanalyzed the 5' RACE reads and collapses them to one entry per CDR3 protein, without DNA. Here the sample table reports just over 60,000 distinct CDR3 sequences. This entry comes from a study of CXCR3-negative and CXCR3-positive naive CD8 T cells. The sequence was collected from a human donor in good health. Some clones in this sample may be carry-over from other donors' samples. The sample consisted of naive CXCR3- CD8+ T cells from blood. Subset specified: CD45RO-CCR7+CD27+CD95- naive CD8+ T cells lacking CXCR3 (TNR3-). This rearrangement joins TRBV7-9 to TRBJ2-7. The CDR3 is CASSLLGEVYEQYF.